This T cell receptor beta chain was recovered during a study of T cells in localized non-small cell lung cancer. V lost 6 bases and J lost 0; bases outside the gene matches: 11. The length of the CDR3 is 18 residues. The germline V gene has CDR1 MDHEN and CDR2 SYDVKM. On this clone itself: Antigen unknown.

Overall study findings and caveats: Detection in adjacent lung was observed for a median around 50 of the top 100 tumor clones. The tumor had only one region sequenced, so heterogeneity remains possible. Higher blood T cell density went with longer overall survival. There was higher T cell clonality in uninvolved adjacent lung than in tumor, and it was highest there.

The table came from immunoSEQ multiplex PCR; TCRdb's copy has only in-frame clones and leaves some out. The sample records around 64,000 clones, roughly 90% being singletons. Source: peripheral blood, taken before any cancer treatment. This chain connects TRBV28 to TRBJ1-3, with 10 positions matching TRBD1. The receptor's source is a man aged 35 to 69 with stage I squamous cell lung carcinoma. The CDR3 DNA is TGTGCCAGCAGCCTTCCGGGACAGGGGCGATTCTCTGGAAACACCATATATTTT. The encoded protein is CASSLPGQGRFSGNTIYF.